This passage covers 29 T cell receptor beta chains from one sample sequenced in a study of T cell responses to AZD1222 COVID-19 vaccine. TCRdb's table, derived via immunoSEQ multiplex PCR, lists solely in-frame clones and lacks some. The sample contains 95,000 to 150,000 clones, 80% to 90% of which appear only once. Sequenced material: peripheral blood, taken on day 0 of AZD1222 vaccination. The receptors come from an adult in good health.

The chain uses TRBV10-3 and TRBJ2-7; D possibly corresponds to TRBD1 (5 bases). The CDR3 runs to 14 residues. V lost 0 bases and J lost 2, with 8 bases in between. CDR1 and CDR2 from the germline V gene are ENHRY and SYGVKD. The CDR3 nucleotides read TGTGCCATCAGTGAGTCAGGGGCTGCCTACGAGCAGTACTTC. Translation: CAISESGAAYEQYF.

This clone was detected once. The genes are TRBV28 and TRBJ1-1; D may be TRBD1 (6 bases). Germline lookup yields CDR1 MDHEN and CDR2 SYDVKM. V gave up 5 bases and J gave up 0 bases, with 13 bases separating them. The CDR3 sequence is 15 residues long. The CDR3 nucleotides read TGTGCCAGCAGTCCGCTACGGACAGTGAACACTGAAGCTTTCTTT. The encoded protein is CASSPLRTVNTEAFF.

This clone was counted once. The rearrangement links TRBV6-5 to TRBJ2-1, with 9 positions matching TRBD2. Per the germline V gene, CDR1 is MNHEY and CDR2 is SVGAGI. The V gene end was trimmed by 6 bases and the J gene end by 15 bases; junction bases not matched to a gene: 6. The length of the CDR3 is 11 residues. The DNA of the CDR3 is TGTGCCAGCAGCTTAGGGACTAGCAGGTTCTTC. Protein sequence: CASSLGTSRFF.

The chain combines TRBV9 with TRBJ2-3, with D uncertain. V lost 1 base to trimming and J lost 6 bases, with 12 bases between them. Germline V CDR1 and CDR2: SGDLS, YYNGEE. The CDR3 contains 14 residues. CDR3 sequence (DNA): TGTGCCAGCAGCGTAATCCCCCAGTCCGATACGCAGTATTTT. It is translated as CASSVIPQSDTQYF.

The V gene is TRBV5-5, the J gene TRBJ2-6, with TRBD2 as a possible D gene (5 bases). Germline CDR1 SGHKS, CDR2 YYEKEE (reference sequence). There are 14 residues in the CDR3. Trimming cost V 3 bases and J 2 bases, with 6 bases left between them. The CDR3 nucleotides are TGTGCCAGCAGCTCCGGGGCTGGGGCCAACGTCCTGACTTTC. It yields the protein CASSSGAGANVLTF. Filled out from reference TRBV5-5 and TRBJ2-6, the complete variable domain reads DAGVTQSPTHLIKTRGQQVTLRCSPISGHKSVSWYQQVLGQGPQFIFQYYEKEERGRGNFPDRFSARQFPNYSSELNVNALLLGDSALYLCASSSGAGANVLTFGAGSRLTVL.

The J gene is TRBJ2-7, the V gene TRBV7-2; unclear D gene. Trimming left V 4 bases short and J 9 bases short, with 13 bases between. The CDR3 covers 12 residues. Per germline, CDR1 SGHTA and CDR2 FQGNSA. DNA for the CDR3: TGTGCCAGCAGCTCCGATATCACGGTGCAGTACTTC. Translating gives CASSSDITVQYF.

The V and J genes are TRBV7-2 and TRBJ2-5; the D is unclear. The germline gives CDR1 SGHTA, CDR2 FQGNSA. This CDR3 is built from 15 residues. V was clipped by 5 bases and J by 5 bases, with 18 bases between them. DNA of the CDR3: TGTGCCAGCAGCCGGAGCTCGGACCATGGGGAGACCCAGTACTTC. Translated: CASSRSSDHGETQYF.

This rearrangement joins TRBV5-1 to TRBJ2-1; no firm D call. The germline V gene has CDR1 SGHRS and CDR2 YFSETQ. The CDR3 runs 18 residues. V was cut by 3 bases and J by 2 bases, with 21 bases left in between. CDR3 bases: TGCGCCAGCAGCTCAATCCCCTTGGGCAGAGGCGCCTACAATGAGCAGTTCTTC. Translating gives CASSSIPLGRGAYNEQFF.

V is TRBV30 and J is TRBJ1-1, with D possibly TRBD1 on 5 matching bases. V lost 3 bases, J lost 3 bases, and 20 bases lay in between. Germline V gives CDR1 GTSNPN, CDR2 SVGIG (reference sequence). This CDR3 spans 16 amino acids. CDR3 in DNA: TGTGCCTGGAGACCCCTGAGGGCAGGGCAGGACACTGAAGCTTTCTTT. This encodes CAWRPLRAGQDTEAFF.

The chain couples TRBV18 to TRBJ1-1; no clear D. Germline-derived CDR1 and CDR2 are KGHSH and LQKENI. V was clipped by 0 bases and J by 4 bases, with 15 bases between them. CDR3 length: 16 residues. CDR3: CASSPPFIYSGTEAFF. The DNA for the CDR3 is TGTGCCAGCTCACCACCGTTTATCTACTCGGGCACTGAAGCTTTCTTT.

The chain carries TRBV5-5 and TRBJ1-5, with 10 bases identical to TRBD1. Germline lookup yields CDR1 SGHKS and CDR2 YYEKEE (reference sequence). With 1 base clipped from V and 4 bases from J, the junction kept 11 bases outside the gene matches. There are 18 residues in the CDR3. CDR3: CASSLTDRGPTQNQPQHF. The CDR3 nucleotides read TGTGCCAGCAGCTTGACCGACAGGGGGCCTACTCAAAATCAGCCCCAGCATTTT. Full variable domain (rest looked up from reference TRBV5-5 and TRBJ1-5): DAGVTQSPTHLIKTRGQQVTLRCSPISGHKSVSWYQQVLGQGPQFIFQYYEKEERGRGNFPDRFSARQFPNYSSELNVNALLLGDSALYLCASSLTDRGPTQNQPQHFGDGTRLSIL.

This chain links TRBV28 with TRBJ2-1, with 14 bases lining up with TRBD2. J lost 3 bases, V lost 3 bases, and 4 bases had no gene match. The germline gives CDR1 MDHEN, CDR2 SYDVKM. The CDR3 sequence is 17 residues long. In DNA form, the CDR3 reads TGTGCCAGCAGTTTTTGGGGACTAGCGGGAGACTACAATGAGCAGTTCTTC. Residues: CASSFWGLAGDYNEQFF.

Regarding this clone: A read error may explain this, as a much larger clone is one base away. The sample has other DNA sequences that encode this CDR3 too. The V and J genes are TRBV11-2 and TRBJ2-5; 8 bases are a match to TRBD2. In germline, CDR1 is SGHAT, CDR2 FQNNGV. CDR3 length: 17 residues. The junction had 18 bases not matched to a gene; V was cut back by 7 bases and J by 5 bases. CDR3 loop: CASKSPGGGEGRETQYF. The CDR3, as DNA: TGTGCCAGCAAATCTCCGGGGGGGGGAGAGGGCAGGGAGACCCAGTACTTC.

This clone has a single count. The rearrangement links TRBV5-1 to TRBJ2-3, with D unresolved. From germline, CDR1 is SGHRS and CDR2 YFSETQ. Deletions cut 1 base from V and 2 bases from J, with 11 bases between. CDR3 size: 15 residues. Here the CDR3 DNA reads TGCGCCAGCAGCTTGAATACAGTGCTCACAGATACGCAGTATTTT. Amino acid sequence: CASSLNTVLTDTQYF.

The rearrangement uses TRBV5-1 and TRBJ1-1; 8 bases are a match to TRBD1. The CDR3 has 14 residues. The germline gives CDR1 SGHRS, CDR2 YFSETQ. V lost 3 bases, J lost 6 bases, and 7 bases stayed unmatched. The CDR3 nucleotides are TGCGCCAGCAGCTATCAGGGGGCGCCGGCTGAAGCTTTCTTT. Translation gives CASSYQGAPAEAFF.

This chain joins TRBV19 and TRBJ2-1, with D perhaps given as TRBD1 or TRBD2 (6 bases each). This CDR3 is 15 amino acids long. The V end was cut by 7 bases, the J end by 8 bases, with 21 bases between. From germline, CDR1 is LNHDA and CDR2 SQIVND (reference sequence). CDR3 nucleotide sequence: TGTGCCAGTACCCTCGGCCGGGGGCGCTTCCATGAGCAGTTCTTC. This translates into CASTLGRGRFHEQFF.

The rearrangement uses TRBV5-1 and TRBJ2-7, with a possible D match to TRBD2 (6 bases). The V end lost 5 bases, the J end lost 5 bases, and 11 bases lay between the germline ends. The germline V gene encodes CDR1 SGHRS and CDR2 YFSETQ. The CDR3 contains 12 residues. CDR3 nucleotides: TGCGCCAGCAGGAGACTAGTTGACGAGCAGTACTTC. Translated, it gives CASRRLVDEQYF.

CDR3 loop: CASSLEGSDTQYF. In DNA form, the CDR3 reads TGTGCCAGCTCACTAGAGGGGTCAGATACGCAGTATTTT. The chain recombines TRBV18 with TRBJ2-3; either TRBD1 or TRBD2 may fit D (5 bases each). V was clipped by 4 bases and J by 4 bases, with 9 bases between them. This CDR3 contains 13 residues. Germline V gene lookup returns CDR1 KGHSH and CDR2 LQKENI.

This clone was seen a single time. CDR3 DNA sequence: TGTGCCAGCAGTCGAACTGGGGTCCCCTCCTATGGCTACACCTTC. This sequence encodes CASSRTGVPSYGYTF. This rearrangement joins TRBV27 to TRBJ1-2; no firm D call. The CDR3 has 15 amino acids. Germline V gene data show CDR1 as MNHEY and CDR2 as SMNVEV (reference sequence). Deletions cut 5 bases from V and 4 bases from J, with 17 bases between.

This chain uses TRBV5-1 with TRBJ1-1; tentative D call: TRBD1 (5 bases). The CDR3 extends over 14 amino acids. Trimming cost V 5 bases and J 1 base, with 12 bases left between them. Germline V gene data show CDR1 as SGHRS and CDR2 as YFSETQ. The CDR3 DNA follows: TGCGCCAGCAGAGCCGGGACGGAGAACACTGAAGCTTTCTTT. Its translation: CASRAGTENTEAFF.

This chain uses TRBV11-2 with TRBJ1-1; D may be TRBD1 (6 bases). CDR1 and CDR2 (germline): SGHAT, FQNNGV. The CDR3 contains 16 residues. The V end lost 1 base, the J end lost 7 bases, and 19 bases lay between the germline ends. In nucleotides, the CDR3 is TGTGCCAGCAGCTTAGCTTCGCAGGGGTGGGGCTTTGAAGCTTTCTTT. As protein: CASSLASQGWGFEAFF.

V is TRBV24-1 and J is TRBJ2-5; 10 bases map to TRBD1. In germline, CDR1 is KGHDR, CDR2 SFDVKD. The CDR3 spans 14 residues. V lost 10 bases, J lost 2 bases, and 6 bases stayed unmatched. This CDR3 is CATSGTGVQETQYF. The CDR3, as DNA: TGTGCCACTTCCGGGACAGGGGTACAAGAGACCCAGTACTTC.

The chain recombines TRBV10-3 with TRBJ2-5; 8 positions match TRBD2. The germline CDR1 and CDR2 sequences are ENHRY and SYGVKD. V shed 0 bases and J 1 base; nucleotides not matched to a gene: 10. This CDR3 spans 18 amino acids. DNA for the CDR3: TGTGCCATCAGTGAGTCGATAGGTAGCGGGGCGACCCAAGAGACCCAGTACTTC. This codes for CAISESIGSGATQETQYF.

The gene calls are TRBV15 and TRBJ2-6, with D maybe TRBD2 (6 bases). Germline V gene data show CDR1 as LNHNV and CDR2 as YYDKDF (reference sequence). V lost 2 bases and J 1 base, leaving 9 bases between the germline ends. This CDR3 is 16 amino acids long. The CDR3 coding sequence is TGTGCCACCAGCAGAATTGCGGGATCTGGGGCCAACGTCCTGACTTTC. Encoded protein: CATSRIAGSGANVLTF.

V and J are TRBV24-1 and TRBJ2-2; tentatively, D is TRBD1 (5 bases). Germline V gene lookup returns CDR1 KGHDR and CDR2 SFDVKD. V was trimmed by 1 base and J by 5 bases, leaving 7 bases between them. The CDR3 spans 14 residues. CDR3 nucleotides: TGTGCCACCAGTGATTTTCAGGGAACCGGGGAGCTGTTTTTT. Amino acids: CATSDFQGTGELFF.

The chain has TRBV9 and TRBJ2-7; D tentatively reads TRBD1 or TRBD2 (5 bases each). The CDR3 has 13 amino acids. CDR1 and CDR2 (germline): SGDLS, YYNGEE. V dropped 2 bases and J dropped 6 bases, with 12 bases sitting between them. CDR3 coding DNA: TGTGCCAGCAGCGTGGCCGGGGCCGGCGAGCAGTACTTC. This codes for CASSVAGAGEQYF.

This chain links TRBV7-6 with TRBJ2-7; D is unclear. Trimming left V 2 bases short and J 2 bases short, with 16 bases between. CDR1 and CDR2 from the germline V gene are SGHVS and FNYEAQ. This CDR3 has 16 amino acids. The CDR3 sequence: CASSLYSVGLPYEQYF. CDR3 nucleotide sequence: TGTGCCAGCAGCTTATACAGTGTCGGGTTACCCTACGAGCAGTACTTC.

The V and J genes are TRBV6-2 or TRBV6-3 and TRBJ1-1; D is ambiguous. The germline V gene encodes CDR1 MNHEY and CDR2 SVGEGT. This CDR3 region has 11 residues. Trimming stripped 2 bases from V and 11 bases from J, with 9 bases between. The DNA of the CDR3 is TGTGCCAGCAGTTACCCGACGCGGGCTTTCTTT. It encodes CASSYPTRAFF.

This clone came up once. The rearrangement links TRBV6-2 or TRBV6-3 to TRBJ1-1; D is perhaps TRBD1 (6 bases). This CDR3 contains 15 residues. Looked up from germline, CDR1 is MNHEY and CDR2 is SVGEGT. Trimming took off 4 bases at V and 1 base at J, with 13 bases between the two ends. The CDR3 coding sequence is TGTGCCAGCAGTTCTCCCCGGGACAAGAACACTGAAGCTTTCTTT. Its protein product is CASSSPRDKNTEAFF.